A selection of T cell receptor beta chains follows, all from one sample in a study of a mutant IDH1 vaccine in newly diagnosed glioma. No antigens are known for them. Sequencing used immunoSEQ multiplex PCR; TCRdb keeps in-frame clones, though not all of them. The data show tens of thousands of clones, with around 85% seen just once and 0.6% to 0.95% held by the top ten. The specimen was PBMCs, collected from a glioma patient whose treatment included an IDH1 peptide vaccine. These receptors all come from a woman aged 50 to 60 with glioma. Each CDR3 is given with its conserved first and last residue. D genes are given only for firm matches. Clone size is not always given. Where it is, it says once, few, many or a class for expanded clones.

NA,TRBD1,TRBJ2-5,TRBV25-1,TGTGCCAGCAGTGTCCAGGGACAGGCACTCTTACACTTC,CASSVQGQALLHF
NA,TRBD1,TRBJ1-3,TRBV28,TGTGCCAGCAGTTCGCAACAGGGGCGCTTAGGAAACACCATATATTTT,CASSSQQGRLGNTIYF
NA,NA,TRBJ1-1,TRBV6-6,TGTGCCAGCAGTTACTCAGGCGTCACTGAAGCTTTCTTT,CASSYSGVTEAFF
few,NA,TRBJ1-5,TRBV19,TGTGCCAGTAGTAGCAGATCGGGAAGCAATCAGCCCCAGCATTTT,CASSSRSGSNQPQHF
NA,NA,TRBJ2-1,TRBV6-5,TGTGCCAGCAGTTTCCGACTAGTTCCCTACAATGAGCAGTTCTTC,CASSFRLVPYNEQFF
NA,NA,TRBJ1-1,TRBV2,TGTGCCAGCACCCTGGGCCAGGGTAACGCTGAAGCTTTCTTT,CASTLGQGNAEAFF
NA,NA,TRBJ2-3,TRBV28,TGTGCCAGCAGTACCCTAGGGCAGGGTCGGCCAGATACGCAGTATTTT,CASSTLGQGRPDTQYF
NA,TRBD2,TRBJ2-4,TRBV30,TGTGCCAGCGAGGGACTAGCGGGAGGATCCTTAGCCAAAAACATTCAGTACTTC,CASEGLAGGSLAKNIQYF
NA,NA,TRBJ2-3,TRBV9,TGTGCCAGCAGCGTTCGGGACAGCACAGATACGCAGTATTTT,CASSVRDSTDTQYF
NA,TRBD1,TRBJ2-7,TRBV12-5,TGTGCTAGTGGCGCGGGAGTTGGACAGGGGTATTTCGAGCAGTACTTC,CASGAGVGQGYFEQYF
NA,TRBD2,TRBJ2-2,TRBV7-6,TGTGCCAGCAGCTTAGTGGCGGGAGGGCCTAACGGGGAGCTGTTTTTT,CASSLVAGGPNGELFF
few,NA,TRBJ2-7,TRBV2,TGTGCCAGCAGTGACAGTCGCTCCTACGAGCAGTACTTC,CASSDSRSYEQYF
NA,NA,TRBJ2-5,TRBV11-2,TGTGCCAGCAGCGGGGGCGGGTTTGAGACCCAGTACTTC,CASSGGGFETQYF
NA,NA,TRBJ2-1,TRBV9,TGTGCCAGCAGCGTGAGGCTTGTCGACCGCTTTTCCTACAATGAGCAGTTCTTC,CASSVRLVDRFSYNEQFF
once,NA,TRBJ2-7,TRBV4-1,TGCGCCAGCAGCCAAGAGGCCAGGAGCTCCTACGAGCAGTACTTC,CASSQEARSSYEQYF
NA,TRBD1,TRBJ1-2,TRBV6-6,TGTGCCAGCAGTGCCCCTGACAGGGGAAGGTATGGCTACACCTTC,CASSAPDRGRYGYTF